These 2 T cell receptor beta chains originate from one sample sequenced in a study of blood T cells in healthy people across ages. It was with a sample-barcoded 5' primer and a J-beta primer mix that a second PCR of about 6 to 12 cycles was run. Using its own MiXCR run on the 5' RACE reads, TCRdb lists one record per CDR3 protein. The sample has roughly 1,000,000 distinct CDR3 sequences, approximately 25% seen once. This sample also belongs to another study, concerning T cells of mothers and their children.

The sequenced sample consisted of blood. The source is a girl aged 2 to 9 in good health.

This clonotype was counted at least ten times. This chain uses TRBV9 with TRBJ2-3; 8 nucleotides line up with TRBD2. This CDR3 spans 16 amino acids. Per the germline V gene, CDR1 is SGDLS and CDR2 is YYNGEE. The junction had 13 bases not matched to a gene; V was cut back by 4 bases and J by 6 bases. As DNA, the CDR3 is TGTGCCAGCAGCATTAATAGCGGGGTATCTATTGATACGCAGTATTTT. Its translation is CASSINSGVSIDTQYF.

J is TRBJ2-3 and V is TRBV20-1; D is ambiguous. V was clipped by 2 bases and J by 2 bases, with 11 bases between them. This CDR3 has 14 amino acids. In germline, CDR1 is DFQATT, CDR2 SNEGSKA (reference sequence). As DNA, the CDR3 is TGCAGTGCTAGACTTTTAGGTACCACAGATACGCAGTATTTT. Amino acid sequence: CSARLLGTTDTQYF.